The rows below give T cell receptor beta chains drawn from one sample of a study of siplizumab effects on memory and regulatory T cells. Generated by immunoSEQ multiplex PCR, the TCRdb table keeps only in-frame clones and is missing some. The data hold approximately 120,000 clones, with approximately 90% observed a single time. Sequencing was done on a sample of Tregs sorted from blood. The origin of the receptors is a human donor in good health. Both conserved end residues are part of each CDR3. A D gene is named only where the DNA matches it firmly. The size of a clone is reported for some rows only, either as once, few or many, or as a class for expanded clones.

CDR3 protein: CASSIGQSTDTQYF
CDR3 DNA: TGTGCCAGCAGCATCGGACAGAGCACAGATACGCAGTATTTT
V gene: TRBV7-7
J gene: TRBJ2-3
D gene: -
clone size: -

CDR3 protein: CASSQDQRSTDTQYF
CDR3 DNA: TGCGCCAGCAGCCAAGATCAGAGGAGCACAGATACGCAGTATTTT
V gene: TRBV4-1
J gene: TRBJ2-3
D gene: -
clone size: -

CDR3 protein: CASSPVPGGEDTEAFF
CDR3 DNA: TGTGCCAGCAGCCCTGTCCCAGGGGGCGAGGACACTGAAGCTTTCTTT
V gene: TRBV7-9
J gene: TRBJ1-1
D gene: TRBD1
clone size: -

CDR3 protein: CASRLRKRSYNEQFF
CDR3 DNA: TGTGCCAGCAGGCTGAGGAAGAGATCCTACAATGAGCAGTTCTTC
V gene: TRBV6-1
J gene: TRBJ2-1
D gene: -
clone size: -

CDR3 protein: CATSRGGRGTDTQYF
CDR3 DNA: TGTGCCACCAGCAGAGGTGGGAGAGGCACAGATACGCAGTATTTT
V gene: TRBV15
J gene: TRBJ2-3
D gene: -
clone size: -

CDR3 protein: CASTPKGGEARGEQYF
CDR3 DNA: TGTGCCAGTACTCCTAAGGGGGGCGAGGCAAGAGGCGAGCAGTACTTC
V gene: TRBV19
J gene: TRBJ2-7
D gene: -
clone size: -

CDR3 protein: CASRGGPSNEKLFF
CDR3 DNA: TGTGCCAGCAGGGGGGGGCCCTCTAATGAAAAACTGTTTTTT
V gene: TRBV11-2
J gene: TRBJ1-4
D gene: -
clone size: -

CDR3 protein: CASSPYGGVLFYEQYF
CDR3 DNA: TGTGCCAGCTCACCTTACGGTGGGGTTTTATTCTACGAGCAGTACTTC
V gene: TRBV18
J gene: TRBJ2-7
D gene: -
clone size: -

CDR3 protein: CASSSGRAYGRETQYF
CDR3 DNA: TGTGCCAGCAGCTCGGGTAGGGCCTACGGGCGAGAGACCCAGTACTTC
V gene: TRBV11-3
J gene: TRBJ2-5
D gene: -
clone size: -

CDR3 protein: CASSIAGNGNQPQHF
CDR3 DNA: TGTGCCAGTAGTATAGCTGGGAATGGCAATCAGCCCCAGCATTTT
V gene: TRBV19
J gene: TRBJ1-5
D gene: -
clone size: -

CDR3 protein: CASSLLQGGSYF
CDR3 DNA: TGTGCCAGCAGTTTATTACAGGGAGGCTCGTACTTC
V gene: TRBV28
J gene: TRBJ2-7
D gene: -
clone size: -

CDR3 protein: CASSLYWDSYEQYF
CDR3 DNA: TGTGCCAGCAGCCTCTACTGGGACTCCTACGAGCAGTACTTC
V gene: TRBV5-4
J gene: TRBJ2-7
D gene: -
clone size: -

CDR3 protein: CASSPDRATYNEQFF
CDR3 DNA: TGTGCCAGCAGCCCGGACAGGGCTACCTACAATGAGCAGTTCTTC
V gene: TRBV6-6
J gene: TRBJ2-1
D gene: TRBD1
clone size: -

CDR3 protein: CASSQGQKYEKLFF
CDR3 DNA: TGTGCCAGCAGCCAGGGACAGAAGTATGAAAAACTGTTTTTT
V gene: TRBV14
J gene: TRBJ1-4
D gene: TRBD1
clone size: -

CDR3 protein: CASSRRVAQEETQYF
CDR3 DNA: TGTGCCAGCAGTCGCCGGGTAGCGCAAGAAGAGACCCAGTACTTC
V gene: TRBV6-5
J gene: TRBJ2-5
D gene: -
clone size: once

CDR3 protein: CAISGVWAGTQYF
CDR3 DNA: TGTGCCATCAGTGGAGTTTGGGCAGGGACGCAGTATTTT
V gene: TRBV10-3
J gene: TRBJ2-3
D gene: -
clone size: -

CDR3 protein: CASSQSYGQLRQYF
CDR3 DNA: TGTGCCAGCAGCCAATCTTATGGACAGCTTCGGCAGTACTTC
V gene: TRBV5-4
J gene: TRBJ2-7
D gene: -
clone size: few

CDR3 protein: CASSLGVSYYNEQFF
CDR3 DNA: TGCGCCAGCAGCTTGGGGGTCTCCTACTACAATGAGCAGTTCTTC
V gene: TRBV5-1
J gene: TRBJ2-1
D gene: -
clone size: -

CDR3 protein: CASSLSRLEGMLSNQPQHF
CDR3 DNA: TGCGCCAGCAGCCTCTCACGCTTAGAGGGAATGCTCTCAAATCAGCCCCAGCATTTT
V gene: TRBV4-1
J gene: TRBJ1-5
D gene: -
clone size: -

CDR3 protein: CASSLDRGQPQHF
CDR3 DNA: TGTGCCAGCAGCTTAGACAGGGGGCAGCCCCAGCATTTT
V gene: TRBV7-9
J gene: TRBJ1-5
D gene: TRBD1
clone size: -

CDR3 protein: CASTTTGEKLFF
CDR3 DNA: TGTGCCAGCACTACGACAGGTGAAAAACTGTTTTTT
V gene: TRBV25-1
J gene: TRBJ1-4
D gene: -
clone size: -

CDR3 protein: CATSRDRGQGLGYTF
CDR3 DNA: TGTGCCACCAGCAGAGATCGTGGACAGGGACTCGGCTACACCTTC
V gene: TRBV15
J gene: TRBJ1-2
D gene: TRBD1
clone size: -

CDR3 protein: CASSLDGLAKETQYF
CDR3 DNA: TGCGCCAGCAGCTTGGATGGTCTAGCGAAAGAGACCCAGTACTTC
V gene: TRBV5-1
J gene: TRBJ2-5
D gene: -
clone size: -

CDR3 protein: CASSDWTVSYNEQFF
CDR3 DNA: TGTGCCAGCAGTGACTGGACGGTCTCCTACAATGAGCAGTTCTTC
V gene: TRBV2
J gene: TRBJ2-1
D gene: -
clone size: -

CDR3 protein: CAWRLGGADTGELFF
CDR3 DNA: TGTGCCTGGAGGCTAGGTGGGGCAGACACCGGGGAGCTGTTTTTT
V gene: TRBV30
J gene: TRBJ2-2
D gene: -
clone size: -

CDR3 protein: CASSLALSGGGQETQYF
CDR3 DNA: TGTGCCAGCAGCTTAGCGCTTAGCGGAGGCGGACAAGAGACCCAGTACTTC
V gene: TRBV7-9
J gene: TRBJ2-5
D gene: -
clone size: once

CDR3 protein: CASSYSSWTSGHEQFF
CDR3 DNA: TGTGCCAGCAGTTACTCGAGTTGGACTAGCGGCCATGAGCAGTTCTTC
V gene: TRBV6-5
J gene: TRBJ2-1
D gene: TRBD2
clone size: once

CDR3 protein: CASSGTSGNYNEQFF
CDR3 DNA: TGTGCCAGCAGCGGGACTAGCGGGAACTACAATGAGCAGTTCTTC
V gene: TRBV9
J gene: TRBJ2-1
D gene: TRBD2
clone size: -

CDR3 protein: CAIKPTLGQPQHF
CDR3 DNA: TGTGCCATCAAGCCTACCTTAGGACAGCCCCAGCATTTT
V gene: TRBV10-3
J gene: TRBJ1-5
D gene: -
clone size: once

CDR3 protein: CASSQSGGGREVEQETQYF
CDR3 DNA: TGCGCCAGCAGTCAATCGGGTGGCGGGAGGGAGGTAGAACAAGAGACCCAGTACTTC
V gene: TRBV23-1
J gene: TRBJ2-5
D gene: TRBD2
clone size: -

CDR3 protein: CAIRAGGGETQYF
CDR3 DNA: TGTGCCATCAGGGCGGGAGGGGGAGAGACCCAGTACTTC
V gene: TRBV10-3
J gene: TRBJ2-5
D gene: TRBD2
clone size: -